These T cell receptor beta chains were read from a single sample in a study of OX40 agonist ivuxolimab in advanced cancers. Some clones are missing from TCRdb's copy, which holds only in-frame ones; the method was immunoSEQ multiplex PCR. The sample comprises some 70,000 clones, 75% to 90% of which are singletons, and roughly 7.8% rests with the top ten. The specimen was CD4+ or CD8+ T cells sorted from blood, collected in a trial of the OX40 agonist ivuxolimab. The origin of the receptors is an adult with an advanced solid tumor such as melanoma, head and neck, liver or kidney cancer. Both conserved end residues are trimmed from each CDR3. D genes are given only for firm matches.

v_call	j_call	d_call	cdr3_aa
TRBV4-2	TRBJ2-3	TRBD1	ASSQDIQGSTDTQY
TRBV18	TRBJ1-6	TRBD1	ASSPGQGQGSPLH
TRBV7-9	TRBJ2-4	.	ASSQGTLAKNIQY
TRBV4-1	TRBJ1-1	TRBD1	ASSQAGRTGRTEAF
TRBV4-1	TRBJ1-5	TRBD1	ASSQSKTGAYQPQH
TRBV6-6	TRBJ1-2	.	ASSLSGGEGGYT
TRBV11-3	TRBJ1-1	.	ASSFKGTEAF
TRBV9	TRBJ2-3	.	ASSVRVGSSTDTQY
TRBV4-2	TRBJ2-3	.	ASSQASGASTDTQY
TRBV2	TRBJ2-7	.	ASRIDSRAYEQY
TRBV28	TRBJ1-5	TRBD1	ASSLSPSDRGYQPQH
TRBV5-1	TRBJ1-1	TRBD1	ASSPTGAPEAF
TRBV15	TRBJ2-5	TRBD1	ATSRDRRTGIGETQY
TRBV5-4	TRBJ2-1	.	ASASYRYNEQF
TRBV11-1	TRBJ2-3	.	ASSPTPTLETTDTQY
TRBV9	TRBJ2-2	TRBD1	ASSGQGSRGGELF
TRBV4-3	TRBJ1-4	.	ASSQDHEATNEKLF
TRBV4-1	TRBJ1-2	TRBD1	ASSRGQGAGGYT
TRBV7-2	TRBJ1-6	.	ASSRQTYNSPLH
TRBV4-2	TRBJ2-7	.	ASSPLGTTYEQY
TRBV5-4	TRBJ2-5	TRBD1	ASSSRQGETQY
TRBV7-9	TRBJ1-5	.	ASSSIAGLSNQPQH
TRBV10-3	TRBJ1-2	.	AISDSQSYGYT
TRBV28	TRBJ1-4	.	ASSPPSRTEKLF
TRBV18	TRBJ2-5	.	ASSRDRQETQY
TRBV18	TRBJ1-4	.	ASSPTRLSDEKLF
TRBV18	TRBJ1-3	TRBD1	ASSPDREAWNTIY
TRBV5-1	TRBJ2-1	.	ASSLAGSYNEQF
TRBV15	TRBJ1-3	.	ATSYSGNTIY
TRBV29-1	TRBJ2-5	TRBD2	SVAGGAGPEETQY
TRBV19	TRBJ1-5	.	ASSISVIQPQH
TRBV7-2	TRBJ1-5	TRBD1	ASRQGNQPQH
TRBV19	TRBJ1-1	.	ASSIVLGAKNTEAF
TRBV5-1	TRBJ1-1	TRBD1	ASSFGTGGGNTEAF
TRBV2	TRBJ2-5	.	ASSGRSTAVTAY
TRBV14	TRBJ1-6	TRBD1	ASSLGTANSPLH
TRBV19	TRBJ2-5	.	ASSRRTAETQY
TRBV27	TRBJ2-7	TRBD2	ASSWLDREDEQY
TRBV19	TRBJ2-1	TRBD2	ASSTSGGSNEQF
TRBV7-9	TRBJ1-6	.	ASSLLGAGDNSPLH
TRBV5-1	TRBJ1-1	.	ASSLVGGGLNTEAF
TRBV19	TRBJ1-2	TRBD1	ASSIGALLGQYGYT
TRBV4-3	TRBJ1-4	TRBD1	ASSQATGRGNNEKLF
TRBV7-3	TRBJ2-1	.	ASSLTREAYNEQF
TRBV6-5	TRBJ1-6	.	ASSYSSRGSPLH
TRBV18	TRBJ2-5	.	ASSPGAGGETQY
TRBV4-3	TRBJ1-5	.	ASSQERNQPQH
TRBV7-6	TRBJ1-4	TRBD1	ASSPRTGLNEKLF
TRBV6-1	TRBJ1-1	.	ASSHMGGMNTEAF
TRBV6-5	TRBJ1-5	.	ASSSKSSRQPQH
TRBV19	TRBJ1-1	.	ASSIWGPTEAF
TRBV2	TRBJ2-5	.	ASSVGTPETQY
TRBV7-2	TRBJ2-3	.	ASSPSLGGAANTQY
TRBV6-6	TRBJ1-2	.	ASSTTGPNYGYT
TRBV5-4	TRBJ1-2	TRBD1	ASSSYRRGHYGYT
TRBV6-6	TRBJ2-7	.	ASSYSQQGGEQY
TRBV7-2	TRBJ1-1	.	ASRLGIGAGTEAF
TRBV7-8	TRBJ1-2	.	ASSLNPTARGYGYT
TRBV29-1	TRBJ1-5	TRBD1	SVRVDRGLPQH
TRBV4-2	TRBJ1-2	.	ASSQGYYGYT